This T cell receptor (beta chain) was profiled in a study of blood T cell repertoires in COVID-19. In the source study's methods: By means of reference gene primer amplification, nucleated cell counts were estimated. Measured with immunoSEQ multiplex PCR; TCRdb has only the in-frame clones, and not every one. The D gene and trimming were derived from the DNA, and the V and J assignments and clone size from that table. The repertoire has 45,000 to 65,000 clones, around 90% of them found once; the top ten carry about 3%. The CDR3 extends over 13 amino acids. The clonotype comes from a human donor in a cohort sampled during active COVID-19. Material: peripheral blood. The chain combines TRBV21-1 with TRBJ1-5. TRBV21-1 is a recognized pseudogene. CDR3 nucleotides: TGTGCCAGCAGCGCCCGGGGGGGCAGGCCCCAGCATTTT. Encoded protein: CASSARGGRPQHF.